This record looks at one TCR beta chain sequence and its context. Its matching antigen is unknown. Primers for the PCR totalled 60 Vbeta and 13 Jbeta. Clones were sequenced by immunoSEQ multiplex PCR, and TCRdb holds only the in-frame ones, with some missing. The table counts 85,000 to 90,000 clones; 15% lies in the top ten. These data come from a study of cytomegalovirus exposure and HLA in healthy donors. Findings and caveats of the study: CMV antigen specificity of three CMV-associated chains was confirmed in vitro. Owing to their indistinguishability, certain V segments, notably TRBV6-2 and TRBV6-3, were excluded. An analysis was carried out at a later point. It showed that HLA-associated TCR beta chains were more clonally expanded than equally common non-associated chains. Highest at DRB1 and lowest at HLA-C, TCR association rates differed among HLA loci in a later analysis.

CDR1 is GTSNPN and CDR2 is SVGIG in the germline V gene (reference sequence). V gave up 3 bases and J gave up 3 bases; unmatched junction bases: 9. The CDR3 totals 16 residues. The receptor comes from a man in his fifties in good health and CMV-seropositive. Sequenced material: PBMCs. The gene calls are TRBV30 and TRBJ2-7; 12 positions agree with TRBD2. CDR3 sequence: CAWSDPPTSGSYEQYF. The CDR3 coding sequence is TGTGCCTGGAGCGATCCTCCGACTAGCGGGAGCTACGAGCAGTACTTC.